A single sample is the source of the 18 T cell receptor beta chains below, sequenced in a study of PD-L1 blockade in urothelial cancer (dated by TCRdb to the late 2010s). Taken with the paper, the label for time point translates to: peripheral blood 6 weeks after treatment start. The receptor library was made with the immunoSEQ multiplex PCR assay. TCRdb provides this immuneACCESS table in a form limited to in-frame rearrangements. Some clones are lacking; in checked studies, under half of them reflect an unresolved V gene, and why the rest are absent is not known. This sample lists approximately 79,000 clones; approximately 90% were detected once. The ten largest clones add up to roughly 0.8% of the sample. The specimen comprised PBMCs, sampled around atezolizumab (anti-PD-L1) treatment. Every receptor here comes from an elderly woman with urothelial cancer.

The chain links TRBV19 to TRBJ1-1, with D maybe TRBD1 (5 bases). The V end was cut by 4 bases, the J end by 1 base, with 13 bases between. CDR3 length: 15 residues. CDR1 and CDR2 from the germline V gene are LNHDA and SQIVND (reference sequence). DNA of the CDR3: TGTGCCAGTAGTACAGGGTTCGTTAGGAACACTGAAGCTTTCTTT. Translation: CASSTGFVRNTEAFF.

The CDR3: CASSPSGERYGYTF. For the CDR3, the DNA is TGTGCCAGCTCACCCTCAGGGGAGAGGTATGGCTACACCTTC. The genes are TRBV18 and TRBJ1-2; D is possibly TRBD1 (6 bases). V dropped 3 bases and J dropped 5 bases, with 13 bases sitting between them. The CDR3 loop spans 14 amino acids. The germline V gene has CDR1 KGHSH and CDR2 LQKENI.

The rearrangement joins TRBV30 to TRBJ2-5; D gene uncertain. V was clipped by 0 bases and J by 4 bases, with 12 bases between them. Germline CDR1 GTSNPN, CDR2 SVGIG (reference sequence). The CDR3 is 14 residues long. CDR3 nucleotides: TGTGCCTGGAGTGTCGGTAGCCTCGGAGAGACCCAGTACTTC. Its protein product is CAWSVGSLGETQYF.

This clone showed up just once. The V call is TRBV14, the J call TRBJ1-1, with unresolved D. The germline V gene has CDR1 SGHDN and CDR2 FVKESK. Deletions cut 0 bases from V and 12 bases from J, with 11 bases between. The CDR3 runs 12 residues. The CDR3 loop reads CASSQEGPRTFF. CDR3 sequence (DNA): TGTGCCAGCAGCCAAGAGGGCCCAAGGACTTTCTTT.

The CDR3 DNA reads TGCAGCGCCGCGGGACGTGCATCCGGGGGCTATGGCTACACCTTC. Protein sequence: CSAAGRASGGYGYTF. This sequence joins TRBV29-1 and TRBJ1-2; tentative D call: TRBD1 (5 bases). The CDR3 consists of 15 residues. Trimming took 7 bases from V and 4 from J, leaving 22 bases between them. Germline-derived CDR1 and CDR2 are SQVTM and ANQGSEA.

This clone appeared once. This sequence joins TRBV19 and TRBJ2-2; possible D gene TRBD1, 5 bases. Trimming left V 11 bases short and J 2 bases short, with 12 bases between. This CDR3 contains 13 residues. Germline assignment: CDR1 LNHDA and CDR2 SQIVND (reference sequence). The CDR3 loop reads CAAGAANTGELFF. The CDR3 DNA sequence: TGTGCCGCTGGGGCAGCAAACACCGGGGAGCTGTTTTTT.

This chain uses TRBV5-1 with TRBJ2-5, with 9 bases fitting TRBD2. The CDR3 extends over 14 amino acids. Trimming at V came to 5 bases and at J to 5 bases, leaving 7 bases not matched to a gene. Germline loops: CDR1 SGHRS, CDR2 YFSETQ. The CDR3: CASRTGLATETQYF. Written as DNA, the CDR3 is TGCGCCAGCAGAACGGGACTAGCCACCGAGACCCAGTACTTC.

The chain uses TRBV11-2 and TRBJ2-5, with a weak D call TRBD1 (7 bases). CDR1 SGHAT and CDR2 FQNNGV come from the germline V gene. The CDR3 extends over 17 amino acids. V was shortened by 6 bases and J by 3 bases, with 23 bases between the two germline ends. The CDR3 protein is CASRGDSEGALKETQYF. The CDR3 DNA follows: TGTGCCAGCAGGGGGGACTCCGAGGGGGCCCTCAAAGAGACCCAGTACTTC.

The chain links TRBV2 to TRBJ1-4, with 9 bases matching TRBD1. In germline, CDR1 is SNHLY, CDR2 FYNNEI. This CDR3 region has 14 residues. Trimming at V came to 5 bases and at J to 5 bases, leaving 3 bases not matched to a gene. The CDR3 region is CASSKDRGNEKLFF. CDR3 coding DNA: TGTGCCAGCAGTAAAGACAGGGGGAATGAAAAACTGTTTTTT.

V gene TRBV19 combines with J gene TRBJ2-7, with 7 positions matching TRBD1. V dropped 7 bases and J dropped 4; count of bases not matched to a gene: 7. Germline lookup yields CDR1 LNHDA and CDR2 SQIVND (reference sequence). The CDR3 loop spans 13 amino acids. CDR3 sequence: CASTKRTGYEQYF. For the CDR3, the DNA is TGTGCCAGTACCAAACGGACAGGATACGAGCAGTACTTC.

V usage is TRBV9 and J usage is TRBJ2-2; D remains unclear. Trimming shortened V by 2 bases and J by 5 bases, and 10 bases separated the two germline ends. The CDR3 extends over 14 amino acids. Germline CDR1 reads SGDLS; CDR2 reads YYNGEE. DNA of the CDR3: TGTGCCAGCAGCGTCGAACTAAGGACCGGGGAGCTGTTTTTT. Encoded protein: CASSVELRTGELFF.

V gene TRBV5-1 combines with J gene TRBJ2-5; tentative D call: TRBD1 (5 bases). The CDR3 spans 15 residues. Per germline, CDR1 SGHRS and CDR2 YFSETQ. V gave up 4 bases and J gave up 6 bases, with 19 bases separating them. This CDR3 is CASSPPAGRLKTQYF. CDR3 nucleotides: TGCGCCAGCAGCCCTCCAGCAGGGCGCCTCAAGACCCAGTACTTC. The variable domain in full, with the rest retrieved from reference TRBV5-1 and TRBJ2-5, is KAGVTQTPRYLIKTRGQQVTLSCSPISGHRSVSWYQQTPGQGLQFLFEYFSETQRNKGNFPGRFSGRQFSNSRSEMNVSTLELGDSALYLCASSPPAGRLKTQYFGPGTRLLVL.

The chain couples TRBV27 to TRBJ2-2; D is uncertain. There are 16 residues in the CDR3. V was clipped by 8 bases and J by 6 bases, with 22 bases between them. Per the germline V gene, CDR1 is MNHEY and CDR2 is SMNVEV (reference sequence). The CDR3 protein is CASLTSESSFSGELFF. The CDR3 bases are TGTGCCAGCCTCACCTCAGAGAGTAGCTTCTCCGGGGAGCTGTTTTTT.

The chain has TRBV2 and TRBJ1-4; D is perhaps TRBD1 (5 bases). The CDR3 has 15 residues. V lost 0 bases, J lost 5 bases, and 10 bases lay in between. Germline values: CDR1 SNHLY, CDR2 FYNNEI. The CDR3, as DNA: TGTGCCAGCAGTGAAGCGCCGCAGGGAAATGAAAAACTGTTTTTT. Translation: CASSEAPQGNEKLFF.

This sequence joins TRBV27 and TRBJ2-1; TRBD1 matches 9 bases. This CDR3 has 15 residues. Germline lookup yields CDR1 MNHEY and CDR2 SMNVEV (reference sequence). V shed 7 bases, J shed 7 bases, and the junction held 11 bases outside the gene matches. The CDR3 DNA follows: TGTGCCAGCAAGGGGGGGGGACAGGGTGAAAATGAGCAGTTCTTC. Its protein is CASKGGGQGENEQFF.

The V gene is TRBV7-8, the J gene TRBJ2-7; perhaps TRBD2 as D (5 bases). The CDR3 is 12 residues long. The V end lost 1 base, the J end lost 6 bases, and 7 bases lay between the germline ends. Germline CDR1 reads SGHVS; CDR2 reads FQNEAQ. The chain's CDR3 is CASSLGLSEQYF. DNA of the CDR3: TGTGCCAGCAGCTTAGGACTATCCGAGCAGTACTTC.

The rearrangement links TRBV11-2 to TRBJ2-1, with D possibly being TRBD1 (6 bases). In germline, CDR1 is SGHAT, CDR2 FQNNGV. The CDR3 is 14 residues long. Trimming shortened V by 4 bases and J by 5 bases, and 12 bases separated the two germline ends. The CDR3 DNA reads as TGTGCCAGCAGCTCCCTACAGGGCCACAATGAGCAGTTCTTC. This gives the protein CASSSLQGHNEQFF.

The chain employs TRBV19 and TRBJ1-2; TRBD1 might be the D (6 bases). Between the trimmed V and J ends, which lost 7 bases and 6 bases, there was a span of 15 bases. This CDR3 is 13 amino acids long. The germline V gene encodes CDR1 LNHDA and CDR2 SQIVND (reference sequence). CDR3 region: CASTLGTSDGYTF. The DNA for the CDR3 is TGTGCCAGTACCCTCGGGACATCGGATGGCTACACCTTC. The full variable domain, completed using reference TRBV19 and TRBJ1-2, is DGGITQSPKYLFRKEGQNVTLSCEQNLNHDAMYWYRQDPGQGLRLIYYSQIVNDFQKGDIAEGYSVSREKKESFPLTVTSAQKNPTAFYLCASTLGTSDGYTFGSGTRLTVV.